This T cell receptor (beta chain) was retrieved from a study of blood T cell repertoires in COVID-19. Study summary: Nucleic acid was either cDNA or gDNA, and it came from T cells, B-cell-depleted T cells, or PBMCs.

Trimming removed 0 bases at V and 1 base at J, with 12 bases between. This CDR3 has 15 residues. Germline V gene lookup returns CDR1 GTSNPN and CDR2 SVGIG (reference sequence). Per the authors' pipeline: Amplification from reference gene primers served as the basis for estimated nucleated cell counts. Data came from immunoSEQ multiplex PCR; TCRdb stores just in-frame clones and leaves some out. The D gene and trimming were derived from the DNA, and the V and J assignments and clone size from that table. The table includes 150,000 or so clones, roughly four fifths detected once. The chain couples TRBV30 to TRBJ1-1; perhaps TRBD1 as D (6 bases). This receptor was identified in a woman aged 55-69 years with acute or convalescent COVID-19. Sequencing used peripheral blood. In DNA form, the CDR3 reads TGTGCCTGGAGTGTACCGGACAGCCCGAACACTGAAGCTTTCTTT. Protein: CAWSVPDSPNTEAFF.